These 2 T cell receptor beta chains came from one sample sequenced in a study of T-cell memory formation after mild COVID-19. TCRdb re-called the 5' RACE reads through MiXCR, storing one row per CDR3 protein. Of roughly 610,000 distinct CDR3 sequences in the sample, 15% to 20% were seen once. The sample taken for sequencing was PBMCs or a T cell subset sorted from them (not recorded which). The receptors come from an adult woman who had mild COVID-19 (a few samples of this study predate the infection). Cell type and time point are not known.

CDR3 in DNA: TGCAGTGCACTTGGAGCGGGAGACGAGCAGTACTTC. Encoded protein: CSALGAGDEQYF. This chain uses TRBV20-1 with TRBJ2-7, with 8 bases that match TRBD2. The CDR3 totals 12 residues. Germline CDR1 DFQATT, CDR2 SNEGSKA (reference sequence). The J segment lost 5 bases and the V segment lost 6 bases, leaving 6 bases of the junction unmatched.

This clonotype was counted only a few times. The chain joins TRBV7-2 to TRBJ2-5; tentatively, D is TRBD2 (6 bases). The CDR3 is made up of 14 amino acids. V gave up 2 bases and J gave up 5 bases, with 12 bases separating them. Per germline, CDR1 SGHTA and CDR2 FQGNSA. In nucleotides, the CDR3 is TGTGCCAGCAGCTTACGCCGGGAGTGGGAGACCCAGTACTTC. This sequence encodes CASSLRREWETQYF.